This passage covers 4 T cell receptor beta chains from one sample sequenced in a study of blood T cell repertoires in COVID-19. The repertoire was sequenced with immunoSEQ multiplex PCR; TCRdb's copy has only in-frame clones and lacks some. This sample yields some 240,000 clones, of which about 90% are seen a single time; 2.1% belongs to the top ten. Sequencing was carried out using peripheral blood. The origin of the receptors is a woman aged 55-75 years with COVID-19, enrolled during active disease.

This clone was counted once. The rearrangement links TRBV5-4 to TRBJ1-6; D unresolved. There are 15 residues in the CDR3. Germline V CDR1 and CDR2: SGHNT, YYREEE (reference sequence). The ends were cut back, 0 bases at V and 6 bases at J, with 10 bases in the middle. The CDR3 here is CASSLETASNSPLHF. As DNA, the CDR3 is TGTGCCAGCAGCTTGGAAACAGCCTCTAATTCACCCCTCCACTTT.

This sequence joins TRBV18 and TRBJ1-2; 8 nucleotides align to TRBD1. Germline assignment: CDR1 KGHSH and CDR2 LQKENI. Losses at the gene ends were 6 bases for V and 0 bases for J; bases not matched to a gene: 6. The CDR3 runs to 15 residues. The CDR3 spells CASSLDRGPNYGYTF. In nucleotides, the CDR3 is TGTGCCAGCTCTCTTGACAGGGGTCCTAACTATGGCTACACCTTC.

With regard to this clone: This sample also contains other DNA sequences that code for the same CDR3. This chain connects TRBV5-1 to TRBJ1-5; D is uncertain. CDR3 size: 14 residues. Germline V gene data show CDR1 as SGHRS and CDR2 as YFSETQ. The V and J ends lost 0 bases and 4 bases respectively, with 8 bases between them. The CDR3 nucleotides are TGCGCCAGCAGCTTGGGCGGAGGGAATCAGCCCCAGCATTTT. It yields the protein CASSLGGGNQPQHF.

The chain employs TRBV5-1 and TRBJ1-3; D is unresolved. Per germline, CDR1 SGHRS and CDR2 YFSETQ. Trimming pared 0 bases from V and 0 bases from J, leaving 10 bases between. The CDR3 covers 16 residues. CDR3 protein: CASSLGPVPSGNTIYF. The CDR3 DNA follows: TGCGCCAGCAGCTTGGGTCCGGTTCCCTCTGGAAACACCATATATTTT.